This TCR beta chain is from a study of shared T cell receptors in the human thymus. The data were produced by immunoSEQ multiplex PCR, yet TCRdb's version contains in-frame clones alone and is incomplete. The sample contains over 350,000 clones, roughly 94% of which appear only once. The length of the CDR3 is 14 residues. Trimming shortened V by 8 bases and J by 4 bases, and 17 bases separated the two germline ends. Germline CDR1 and CDR2: MNHNS and SASEGT. What was sequenced was thymocytes. This chain joins TRBV6-1 and TRBJ1-1; TRBD1 might be the D (5 bases). This receptor was obtained from a human donor. CDR3 nucleotide sequence: TGTGCCAGCCAACAAAAGGGGCGGGGCACTGAAGCTTTCTTT. It is translated as CASQQKGRGTEAFF.